This TCR beta chain was found in a study of post-analysis software for immune sequencing data. On this clonotype itself: Antigen: not known.

Points from the study as a whole: Under the F measure, samples that were prepared in one batch clustered strongly together.

Prepared TCR beta cDNA libraries contained unique molecular identifiers. TCRdb itself ran the PCR reads through MiXCR, one entry per CDR3 protein. The top ten clones hold roughly 4.4% of a sample with about 810,000 distinct CDR3 sequences, 53% of them seen once. The source material was blood. The source is a girl aged 5-17 years with multiple sclerosis.

CDR3 region: CASSAGTSGRRDNEQFF. CDR3 coding DNA: TGTGCCAGCAGCGCGGGGACTAGCGGGAGGAGGGACAATGAGCAGTTCTTC. The chain couples TRBV9 to TRBJ2-1, with 15 bases fitting TRBD2. In germline, CDR1 is SGDLS, CDR2 YYNGEE. The CDR3 runs to 17 residues. V lost 3 bases, J lost 5 bases, and 6 bases stayed unmatched.